The clone carrying this T cell receptor (beta chain) was recorded a few times. What it recognizes is unknown. The germline CDR1 and CDR2 sequences are SGHRS and YFSETQ. The V end was cut by 0 bases, the J end by 0 bases, with 12 bases between. CDR3 length: 16 residues. This sample is drawn from a study of cytomegalovirus exposure and HLA in healthy donors. The PCR ran on 60 Vbeta and 13 Jbeta primers. The table came from immunoSEQ multiplex PCR; TCRdb's copy has only in-frame clones and leaves some out. The sample gives about 200,000 clones, 75% to 85% of which show up once; more than 1.3% is in the top ten. Study-wide results and caveats: The authors considered a cluster of highly shared sequence variants likely to be a sequencing artifact. Donor immune exposure was known only as CMV serostatus. A link between a missense DCLRE1C variant and TCR beta V- and J-gene trimming emerged from a later analysis.

This TCR was recovered from a girl aged 5 to 17 in good health and CMV-seronegative. The chain recombines TRBV5-1 with TRBJ1-2, with a tentative D call TRBD1 (6 bases). The specimen was PBMCs. The chain's CDR3 is CASSLGDKDANYGYTF. CDR3 in DNA: TGCGCCAGCAGCTTGGGGGACAAGGACGCTAACTATGGCTACACCTTC.